The clone carrying this TCR delta chain turned up a few times. A far larger clone is one base from this, pointing to a likely read error. Other DNA sequences in the same sample also yield this CDR3. TCRdb re-processed the RT-PCR reads using CATT. The sample has 2,500 to 3,500 delta-chain clones, 4% to 6% seen once. The entry originates in a study of gamma-delta T cells after stem cell transplantation. Germline-derived CDR1 and CDR2 are GEAIGNYY and EKD. The V and J ends lost 3 bases and 0 bases, in that order; junction bases with no gene match: 10. The CDR3 loop spans 20 amino acids. The material sequenced was gamma-delta T cells. V usage is TRDV2 and J usage is TRDJ3; 10 nucleotides line up with TRDD3. This TCR derives from a human donor. It is not recorded whose cells these are; they may come from a transplant donor. The CDR3 DNA sequence: TGTGCCTGTGACCAACTGGGGGATGATACCCTCTCCTGGGACACCCGACAGATGTTTTTC. It translates to CACDQLGDDTLSWDTRQMFF.